This is a list of T cell receptor beta chains from one sample in a study of T cell responses to AZD1222 COVID-19 vaccine. Profiling relied on immunoSEQ multiplex PCR, and the TCRdb table lists in-frame clones only, not all of them. The sample shows more than 95,000 clones, 70% to 90% of them seen only once. The starting material was peripheral blood, obtained on day 0 of AZD1222 vaccination. These receptors were obtained from an adult in good health. Both conserved end residues are part of each CDR3. Fields, in order: J gene, clone size, V gene, CDR3 protein. Expanded clones get a size class; other rows say once, few or many, or leave the size out.

j_call: TRBJ2-7; clone_size: NA; v_call: TRBV3-1/TRBV3-2; cdr3_aa: CASSQDRGLPNEQYF
j_call: TRBJ2-2; clone_size: NA; v_call: TRBV7-2; cdr3_aa: CASSLERRDRWRNTGELFF
j_call: TRBJ2-7; clone_size: NA; v_call: TRBV5-1; cdr3_aa: CASSPGSSPPTEQYF
j_call: TRBJ1-4; clone_size: NA; v_call: TRBV15; cdr3_aa: CATSRQAGEKLFF
j_call: TRBJ2-1; clone_size: NA; v_call: TRBV6-1; cdr3_aa: CASSEGAAGGAYNEQFF
j_call: TRBJ1-2; clone_size: NA; v_call: TRBV6-5; cdr3_aa: CASFTRMDYGYTF
j_call: TRBJ2-2; clone_size: few; v_call: TRBV10-3; cdr3_aa: CASSRQPQSDTGELFF
j_call: TRBJ1-1; clone_size: NA; v_call: TRBV11-2; cdr3_aa: CASSFTGETEAFF
j_call: TRBJ1-5; clone_size: NA; v_call: TRBV10-3; cdr3_aa: CAISEDRGGQPQHF
j_call: TRBJ2-3; clone_size: few; v_call: TRBV7-3; cdr3_aa: CASSRNGLPDTQYF
j_call: TRBJ2-4; clone_size: once; v_call: TRBV7-8; cdr3_aa: CASSARTEAKNIQYF
j_call: TRBJ2-1; clone_size: NA; v_call: TRBV5-6; cdr3_aa: CASSLQGTDNEQFF
j_call: TRBJ1-1; clone_size: NA; v_call: TRBV28; cdr3_aa: CASSFPELNTEAFF
j_call: TRBJ2-7; clone_size: NA; v_call: TRBV28; cdr3_aa: CASTGTAYEQYF
j_call: TRBJ1-4; clone_size: NA; v_call: TRBV7-9; cdr3_aa: CASSLIGGVNEKLFF
j_call: TRBJ2-3; clone_size: NA; v_call: TRBV5-1; cdr3_aa: CASSLAMGTTDTQYF
j_call: TRBJ2-7; clone_size: few; v_call: TRBV27; cdr3_aa: CASSFGLNYEQYF
j_call: TRBJ2-7; clone_size: NA; v_call: TRBV4-1; cdr3_aa: CASSQGVAGAYEQYF
j_call: TRBJ1-2; clone_size: NA; v_call: TRBV28; cdr3_aa: CASSSTGGSGYTF
j_call: TRBJ2-3; clone_size: NA; v_call: TRBV6-5; cdr3_aa: CASSYSGQGGTDTQYF
j_call: TRBJ1-4; clone_size: NA; v_call: TRBV9; cdr3_aa: CASSVNEFGEKLFF
j_call: TRBJ2-7; clone_size: NA; v_call: TRBV5-1; cdr3_aa: CASSLAGAQPEQYF
j_call: TRBJ1-2; clone_size: NA; v_call: TRBV5-4; cdr3_aa: CASSSTGVDGYTF
j_call: TRBJ2-1; clone_size: NA; v_call: TRBV7-3; cdr3_aa: CASSLPVGGEQFF
j_call: TRBJ1-2; clone_size: few; v_call: TRBV10-3; cdr3_aa: CAISESEQFYGYTF
j_call: TRBJ2-7; clone_size: NA; v_call: TRBV5-8; cdr3_aa: CASSLETNPLYYEQYF
j_call: TRBJ1-4; clone_size: NA; v_call: TRBV5-1; cdr3_aa: CASSLGVRVSTNEKLFF
j_call: TRBJ2-1; clone_size: NA; v_call: TRBV6-6; cdr3_aa: CASKLGYPYNEQFF
j_call: TRBJ2-2; clone_size: NA; v_call: TRBV3-1/TRBV3-2; cdr3_aa: CASSHLQEPGELFF
j_call: TRBJ2-1; clone_size: NA; v_call: TRBV5-1; cdr3_aa: CASSPGDRYNEQFF
j_call: TRBJ2-3; clone_size: NA; v_call: TRBV5-1; cdr3_aa: CASSLGLPGTDTQYF
j_call: TRBJ2-1; clone_size: NA; v_call: TRBV4-2; cdr3_aa: CASSPSRAYNEQFF
j_call: TRBJ2-7; clone_size: NA; v_call: TRBV11-3; cdr3_aa: CALGTSGRKEQYF
j_call: TRBJ1-5; clone_size: NA; v_call: TRBV19; cdr3_aa: CATCDIYSNQPQHF
j_call: TRBJ2-2; clone_size: NA; v_call: TRBV7-6; cdr3_aa: CASSFPRQGASGTGELFF
j_call: TRBJ2-2; clone_size: NA; v_call: TRBV12-3/TRBV12-4; cdr3_aa: CASSFGPGELFF
j_call: TRBJ2-7; clone_size: NA; v_call: TRBV7-2; cdr3_aa: CASSDYEGGEQYF
j_call: TRBJ2-4; clone_size: NA; v_call: TRBV7-2; cdr3_aa: CASSLVVLAGAKNIQYF
j_call: TRBJ2-3; clone_size: once; v_call: TRBV5-1; cdr3_aa: CASSLTDSTDTQYF
j_call: TRBJ1-1; clone_size: NA; v_call: TRBV7-2; cdr3_aa: CASSAGAWMNTEAFF
j_call: TRBJ2-5; clone_size: NA; v_call: TRBV11-2; cdr3_aa: CASSRGSQETQYF
j_call: TRBJ1-2; clone_size: once; v_call: TRBV11-3; cdr3_aa: CASSPQMVRRGTISTYGYTF
j_call: TRBJ1-2; clone_size: NA; v_call: TRBV5-3; cdr3_aa: CARKSAVYGYTF
j_call: TRBJ2-7; clone_size: NA; v_call: TRBV28; cdr3_aa: CASSLGLAGAYEQYF
j_call: TRBJ2-3; clone_size: NA; v_call: TRBV25-1; cdr3_aa: CASSESVSRPYTDTQYF
j_call: TRBJ2-3; clone_size: NA; v_call: TRBV7-2; cdr3_aa: CASSLAKYTDTQYF
j_call: TRBJ1-5; clone_size: NA; v_call: TRBV6-5; cdr3_aa: CASSPRKNQPQHF
j_call: TRBJ2-5; clone_size: NA; v_call: TRBV28; cdr3_aa: CASGPSSGRGETQYF
j_call: TRBJ2-2; clone_size: NA; v_call: TRBV5-1; cdr3_aa: CASSLTGQTMGELFF
j_call: TRBJ2-2; clone_size: NA; v_call: TRBV19; cdr3_aa: CASRVKGSTGELFF
j_call: TRBJ1-6; clone_size: NA; v_call: TRBV19; cdr3_aa: CASKVDGRENSPLHF
j_call: TRBJ2-7; clone_size: NA; v_call: TRBV7-6; cdr3_aa: CASSLDRAYEQYF
j_call: TRBJ1-3; clone_size: NA; v_call: TRBV6-5; cdr3_aa: CASIKDRGENTIYF
j_call: TRBJ2-1; clone_size: NA; v_call: TRBV9; cdr3_aa: CASSPGWGQSSYNEQFF
j_call: TRBJ2-1; clone_size: NA; v_call: TRBV7-9; cdr3_aa: CASSSVQGAYEQFF
j_call: TRBJ2-2; clone_size: NA; v_call: TRBV24-1; cdr3_aa: CATSVYTGELFF
j_call: TRBJ2-1; clone_size: NA; v_call: TRBV28; cdr3_aa: CASREGGSNEQFF
j_call: TRBJ1-6; clone_size: NA; v_call: TRBV7-9; cdr3_aa: CASSLETGDNSPLHF
j_call: TRBJ2-3; clone_size: once; v_call: TRBV24-1; cdr3_aa: CATRGDTDTQYF
j_call: TRBJ1-2; clone_size: NA; v_call: TRBV6-5; cdr3_aa: CASSYRGGYGYTF